These T cell receptor beta chains were read from a single sample in a study of blood T cell repertoires in COVID-19. Repertoires were generated with immunoSEQ multiplex PCR, while TCRdb's copy carries only in-frame clones and drops some. Of 200,000 to 250,000 clones in the sample, 75% to 90% were seen once. Input material: PBMCs or T cells enriched from blood (not recorded which). The receptors come from a woman aged 25 to 39 with acute COVID-19. CDR3s include the opening cysteine and the closing phenylalanine or tryptophan. The D gene is left open where the match is weak. Clone sizes are given selectively: once, few, many, or a class where the clone is expanded.

v_call: TRBV5-1
j_call: TRBJ2-5
d_call: TRBD1
clone_size: .
cdr3_aa: CASSLSGTAKETQYF
cdr3_nt: TGCGCCAGCAGCTTGTCAGGGACAGCAAAAGAGACCCAGTACTTC

v_call: TRBV30
j_call: TRBJ1-5
d_call: .
clone_size: .
cdr3_aa: CAWSTGNNQPQHF
cdr3_nt: TGTGCCTGGAGTACGGGGAACAATCAGCCCCAGCATTTT

v_call: TRBV7-9
j_call: TRBJ2-1
d_call: .
clone_size: few
cdr3_aa: CASSLATISSYNEQFF
cdr3_nt: TGTGCCAGCAGCTTAGCGACAATCAGCTCCTACAATGAGCAGTTCTTC

v_call: TRBV7-6
j_call: TRBJ1-2
d_call: TRBD1
clone_size: .
cdr3_aa: CASSIEISGQGRNGYTF
cdr3_nt: TGTGCCAGCAGCATAGAAATATCGGGACAGGGAAGAAATGGCTACACCTTC

v_call: TRBV18
j_call: TRBJ1-4
d_call: .
clone_size: .
cdr3_aa: CASSPFGGVLGEKLFF
cdr3_nt: TGTGCCAGCTCACCATTCGGCGGGGTACTAGGGGAAAAACTGTTTTTT

v_call: TRBV5-1
j_call: TRBJ2-7
d_call: .
clone_size: .
cdr3_aa: CASSPAGPPYEQYF
cdr3_nt: TGCGCCAGCAGCCCCGCGGGTCCTCCCTACGAGCAGTACTTC

v_call: TRBV6-5
j_call: TRBJ2-1
d_call: .
clone_size: .
cdr3_aa: CASSNSIEQFF
cdr3_nt: TGTGCCAGCAGTAATAGCATCGAGCAGTTCTTC

v_call: TRBV2
j_call: TRBJ1-4
d_call: .
clone_size: .
cdr3_aa: CASKQGQGYEKLFF
cdr3_nt: TGTGCCAGCAAACAGGGTCAAGGTTATGAAAAACTGTTTTTT

v_call: TRBV7-2
j_call: TRBJ2-2
d_call: .
clone_size: .
cdr3_aa: CASSPRGWGGALNTGELFF
cdr3_nt: TGTGCCAGCAGCCCCCGAGGGTGGGGGGGGGCCTTGAACACCGGGGAGCTGTTTTTT

v_call: TRBV28
j_call: TRBJ1-5
d_call: .
clone_size: .
cdr3_aa: CASSDTSYQPQHF
cdr3_nt: TGTGCCAGCAGTGACACCTCCTATCAGCCCCAGCATTTT

v_call: TRBV19
j_call: TRBJ1-2
d_call: .
clone_size: .
cdr3_aa: CASRPRGNGYTF
cdr3_nt: TGTGCCAGTAGGCCCAGGGGCAATGGCTACACCTTC

v_call: TRBV7-6
j_call: TRBJ1-4
d_call: .
clone_size: .
cdr3_aa: CASRAGSSFSEKLFF
cdr3_nt: TGTGCCAGCAGGGCAGGCTCATCGTTTTCTGAAAAACTGTTTTTT

v_call: TRBV7-2
j_call: TRBJ1-2
d_call: .
clone_size: .
cdr3_aa: CASSLGRRGGYTF
cdr3_nt: TGTGCCAGCAGCTTAGGTCGGCGGGGGGGCTACACCTTC

v_call: TRBV28
j_call: TRBJ2-7
d_call: TRBD2
clone_size: once
cdr3_aa: CASSLITSGSINEQYF
cdr3_nt: TGTGCCAGCAGTTTAATTACTAGCGGGAGTATCAACGAGCAGTACTTC

v_call: TRBV19
j_call: TRBJ1-5
d_call: .
clone_size: .
cdr3_aa: CASSIGTGLQPQHF
cdr3_nt: TGTGCCAGTAGTATAGGAACAGGTTTGCAGCCCCAGCATTTT

v_call: TRBV19
j_call: TRBJ2-1
d_call: .
clone_size: .
cdr3_aa: CASSHRTVGRNEQFF
cdr3_nt: TGTGCCAGTAGTCACCGGACAGTGGGGCGTAATGAGCAGTTCTTC